The sequence of this TCR beta chain was determined in a study of shared clonotypes between healthy human individuals. The overall study: Per donor, CD8 memory used one plate, CD8 naive used two, CD4 memory used three and CD4 naive used three.

This CDR3 spans 15 amino acids. The ends lost 5 bases at V and 7 bases at J; junction bases unmatched: 9. In germline, CDR1 is MNHEY, CDR2 SVGAGI. Repertoires were generated with immunoSEQ multiplex PCR, while TCRdb's copy carries only in-frame clones and drops some. The repertoire holds some 790,000 clones, over 60% seen once, with under 2% in the top ten. Of note for this clone: No antigen is known for it.

Study findings and constraints: It was the non-shared clonotypes that had lower generation probabilities than clonotypes shared by all four donors. Clonotype sharing levels among donors were expected to vary with sequencing depth.

Sequencing was carried out using memory CD4+ T cells sorted from blood. Subset indicated: CD45RA-negative fraction. This rearrangement joins TRBV6-5 to TRBJ2-1; TRBD1 matches at 9 bases. This sequence was found in a woman aged 30 to 39 in good health. CDR3 sequence: CASSRPGQGKNEQFF. In DNA, the CDR3 is TGTGCCAGCAGTCGTCCGGGACAGGGTAAGAATGAGCAGTTCTTC.